This T cell receptor beta chain was observed in a study of cytotoxic CD8 clonotypes in ibrutinib-treated CLL. Generated by immunoSEQ multiplex PCR, the TCRdb table keeps only in-frame clones and is missing some. The table includes some 100,000 clones, roughly 57% detected once. The CDR3 has 13 residues. V lost 1 base and J lost 3, with 7 bases in between. Germline-derived CDR1 and CDR2 are MGHDK and SYGVNS. J is TRBJ2-7 and V is TRBV25-1; no clear D. The receptor's source is a human donor with chronic lymphocytic leukemia. Sequenced material: PBMCs, taken after 24 months of ibrutinib treatment. In nucleotides, the CDR3 is TGTGCCAGCAGTGAATTTGCGAGCTACGAGCAGTACTTC. Amino acids: CASSEFASYEQYF.